Following are 24 T cell receptor beta chains from one sample sequenced in a study of T cells in Graves' hyperthyroidism and ophthalmopathy (dated by TCRdb to between 2019 and 2020). The library relied on multiplex PCR. Sequencer: Illumina HiSeq 2000. TCR beta CDR3 regions were amplified from RNA transcripts. A first-round RT-PCR of the TCR CDR3 used the HTBI primer set with the Qiagen OneStep RT-PCR kit. In-frame beta chains were kept once TCRdb had trimmed the public reads at Q25 with fastp and called clones with MiXCR. Each record represents a unique CDR3 protein, reported with the most common genes and DNA among its rows. Within this sample are around 300,000 distinct CDR3 sequences, with roughly 14% of them counted one time only. The ten largest clones take up 7.8% of the sample. The specimen sequenced was blood. These receptor sequences come from a woman between 25 and 40 years old with Graves' hyperthyroidism that later progressed to Graves' ophthalmopathy.

This clonotype was observed a few times. Since no conserved phenylalanine or tryptophan closes the CDR3, a read error is the likely cause. This chain links TRBV6-2 or TRBV6-3 with TRBJ1-5; D is unclear. From germline, CDR1 is MNHEY and CDR2 SVGEGT. The CDR3 loop spans 14 amino acids. Trimming stripped 0 bases from V and 4 bases from J, with 7 bases between. CDR3 DNA: TGTGCCAGCAGTTACTCATTAGGTAATCAGCCCCAGCATTGT. Protein product: CASSYSLGNQPQHC.

This clonotype occurred a few times. The chain carries TRBV3-2 and TRBJ1-3. TRBV3-2 is termed a pseudogene. The CDR3 covers 14 residues. The DNA of the CDR3 is TGTGCCAGCAGCCAAGGAAACTCTGGAAACACCATATATTTT. Translation gives CASSQGNSGNTIYF.

This clonotype was observed many times. V gene TRBV28 combines with J gene TRBJ1-5; no clear D gene. Germline V gives CDR1 MDHEN, CDR2 SYDVKM. V lost 7 bases and J lost 1, with 8 bases in between. The CDR3 contains 13 residues. Here the CDR3 reads CASTLGSNQPQHF. The CDR3, as DNA: TGTGCCAGCACCCTGGGGAGCAATCAGCCCCAGCATTTT.

In its sample, this clonotype was seen many times. The gene calls are TRBV7-9 and TRBJ1-1; 9 nucleotides agree with TRBD1. Germline CDR1 is SEHNR and CDR2 is FQNEAQ (reference sequence). The CDR3 spans 16 residues. The V gene end was trimmed by 5 bases and the J gene end by 1 base; junction bases not matched to a gene: 8. CDR3 in DNA: TGTGCCAGCAGCCGTCCCGGGACAGGGTCGAACACTGAAGCTTTCTTT. Its translation is CASSRPGTGSNTEAFF.

This clonotype has a count of ten or more. This chain connects TRBV7-8 to TRBJ2-5; D may be TRBD2 (6 bases). Germline V gene data show CDR1 as SGHVS and CDR2 as FQNEAQ. Trimming took 4 bases from V and 4 from J, leaving 19 bases between them. This CDR3 region has 16 residues. CDR3 protein: CASSSPRGGSGETQYF. The CDR3 DNA sequence: TGTGCCAGCAGCTCACCACGTGGGGGGAGTGGAGAGACCCAGTACTTC.

This clonotype was recorded at least ten times. The DNA of the CDR3 is TGCAGTGCTCGCGGGGACTACCCTCGGGAGACCCAGTACTTC. Its translation is CSARGDYPRETQYF. This chain connects TRBV20-1 to TRBJ2-5; 7 nucleotides align to TRBD2. The CDR3 sequence is 14 residues long. The ends lost 5 bases at V and 5 bases at J; junction bases unmatched: 11. Germline loops: CDR1 DFQATT, CDR2 SNEGSKA (reference sequence).

This clonotype was counted a few times. This chain joins TRBV18 and TRBJ1-2, with 8 nucleotides matching TRBD1. J gave up 4 bases and V 0 bases, and 7 bases lay outside the gene matches. The CDR3 spans 16 residues. Germline loops: CDR1 KGHSH, CDR2 LQKENI. Written as DNA, the CDR3 is TGTGCCAGCTCACCACCTACTAGGGGACAGGCCTATGGCTACACCTTC. Amino acid sequence: CASSPPTRGQAYGYTF.

Many counts were recorded for this clonotype. V and J are TRBV28 and TRBJ1-1; perhaps TRBD1 as D (5 bases). CDR3 length: 16 amino acids. Trimming took off 3 bases at V and 1 base at J, with 15 bases between the two ends. Germline V lookup: CDR1 MDHEN, CDR2 SYDVKM. In nucleotides, the CDR3 is TGTGCCAGCAGTTTCTTAGGTGGGACCGCGAACACTGAAGCTTTCTTT. Translation gives CASSFLGGTANTEAFF. The full variable domain, rest sourced from reference TRBV28 and TRBJ1-1, is DVKVTQSSRYLVKRTGEKVFLECVQDMDHENMFWYRQDPGLGLRLIYFSYDVKMKEKGDIPEGYSVSREKKERFSLILESASTNQTSMYLCASSFLGGTANTEAFFGQGTRLTVV.

The table lists this clonotype with many counts. The junction shows a germline mismatch at one end, possibly a read error. The chain couples TRBV20-1 to TRBJ1-1; maybe TRBD1 (5 bases). Looked up from germline, CDR1 is DFQATT and CDR2 is SNEGSKA (reference sequence). This CDR3 has 14 residues. CDR3 nucleotides: TGCAGTGCTCTTGGGGCGCGGGGGAACACTGACGCTTTCTTT. As protein: CSALGARGNTDAFF.

This clonotype was seen repeatedly, ten times or more. This chain connects TRBV19 to TRBJ2-7; 9 nucleotides agree with TRBD2. J lost 4 bases, V lost 3 bases, and 7 bases had no gene match. The CDR3 is made up of 15 amino acids. Germline CDR1 and CDR2: LNHDA and SQIVND (reference sequence). CDR3 loop: CASSMKREEFYEQYF. The CDR3 DNA follows: TGTGCCAGTAGTATGAAGCGGGAGGAGTTTTACGAGCAGTACTTC.

The table lists this clonotype with a few counts. The DNA of the CDR3 is TGTGCCAGCAGCAGCGACAGGGGGCGATGGGGCACAGATACGCAGTATTTT. Protein: CASSSDRGRWGTDTQYF. The V and J genes are TRBV13 and TRBJ2-3; 10 nucleotides align to TRBD1. The CDR3 is 17 residues long. Germline V CDR1 and CDR2: PRHDT, FYEKMQ (reference sequence). V lost 5 bases to trimming and J lost 1 base; unmatched junction nucleotides: 9.

This clonotype has only one observation. A much larger clonotype is one base distant, so this may be a read error. The V and J genes are TRBV7-9 and TRBJ2-5; D unclear. Per germline, CDR1 SEHNR and CDR2 FQNEAQ (reference sequence). CDR3 length: 12 residues. The CDR3 DNA is TGTGCCAGCGGCTTTGGCCAAGAGACCCAGTACTTC. As protein: CASGFGQETQYF.

This clonotype was counted at least ten times. The chain combines TRBV7-2 with TRBJ2-3; 10 nucleotides line up with TRBD1. CDR3 length equals 17 residues. The trim removed 0 bases at V and 5 bases at J, leaving 8 bases unmatched. The germline CDR1 and CDR2 sequences are SGHTA and FQGNSA. The CDR3 nucleotides read TGTGCCAGCAGCTTAGCGTTGGGACAGGGGTTCCGAGATACGCAGTATTTT. Its protein is CASSLALGQGFRDTQYF.

This clonotype has at least ten counts. J is TRBJ1-1 and V is TRBV6-5; D is perhaps TRBD1 (6 bases). The CDR3 is made up of 12 amino acids. CDR1 is MNHEY, CDR2 SVGAGI, per germline. Trimming removed 0 bases from V and 7 bases from J, with 6 bases in between. The CDR3 DNA follows: TGTGCCAGCAGTTACTCGGACAGTGAAGCTTTCTTT. It codes for CASSYSDSEAFF.

This clonotype was recorded at least ten times. V usage is TRBV6-1 and J usage is TRBJ2-7; 12 nucleotides align to TRBD2. Trimming cost V 5 bases and J 0 bases; bases outside gene matches: 8. This CDR3 is built from 17 residues. Germline V gene data show CDR1 as MNHNS and CDR2 as SASEGT. Here the CDR3 DNA reads TGTGCCAGCAGTCGACGACTAGCGGGAGTTACCTCCTACGAGCAGTACTTC. Protein sequence: CASSRRLAGVTSYEQYF.

Ten or more counts support this clonotype. The chain uses TRBV9 and TRBJ2-1; D remains ambiguous. Per the germline V gene, CDR1 is SGDLS and CDR2 is YYNGEE. This CDR3 contains 11 residues. V dropped 3 bases and J dropped 4 bases, with 2 bases sitting between them. CDR3 sequence: CASSGYNEQFF. CDR3 DNA sequence: TGTGCCAGCAGCGGATACAATGAGCAGTTCTTC.

The chain couples TRBV6-5 to TRBJ1-2; D uncertain. In germline, CDR1 is MNHEY, CDR2 SVGAGI. The CDR3 is 15 residues long. Between the trimmed V and J ends, which lost 2 bases and 0 bases, there was a span of 10 bases. CDR3: CASSYLWEANYGYTF. CDR3 coding DNA: TGTGCCAGCAGTTACCTGTGGGAAGCTAACTATGGCTACACCTTC.

This clonotype was detected ten times or more. The genes are TRBV14 and TRBJ2-1; D unresolved. The CDR3 runs to 15 residues. Germline-derived CDR1 and CDR2 are SGHDN and FVKESK. Trimming cost V 2 bases and J 3 bases, with 11 bases left between them. CDR3: CASSQSANFYNEQFF. In DNA, the CDR3 is TGTGCCAGCAGCCAATCTGCGAATTTCTACAATGAGCAGTTCTTC.

The rearrangement joins TRBV29-1 to TRBJ2-2; D is undetermined. V dropped 0 bases and J dropped 1 base, with 9 bases sitting between them. CDR1 is SQVTM and CDR2 is ANQGSEA in the germline V gene. The CDR3 loop spans 15 amino acids. CDR3 in DNA: TGCAGCGTTGAAGATCCCCTTAAGAACACCGGGGAGCTGTTTTTT. Translated, it gives CSVEDPLKNTGELFF.

A remark on this clonotype: This may come from a read error, since a much larger clone is one base off. This CDR3 reads CSVDDSSREAYEQYF. CDR3 sequence (DNA): TGCAGCGTTGACGATAGTAGTCGGGAGGCCTACGAGCAGTACTTC. This chain connects TRBV29-1 to TRBJ2-7; 7 nucleotides match TRBD2. With 3 bases clipped from V and 2 bases from J, the junction kept 10 bases outside the gene matches. This CDR3 spans 15 amino acids. Germline V gene data show CDR1 as SQVTM and CDR2 as ANQGSEA.

This clonotype showed up many times. V usage is TRBV3-1 and J usage is TRBJ2-7, with D maybe TRBD2 (6 bases). With 0 bases removed from V and 7 bases from J, the gap between germline ends came to 16 bases. CDR3 size: 15 residues. Germline-derived CDR1 and CDR2 are LGHDT and YNNKEL (reference sequence). CDR3 sequence: CASSQDLTGGWEQYF. Here the CDR3 DNA reads TGTGCCAGCAGCCAAGATCTTACCGGGGGTTGGGAGCAGTACTTC.

This clonotype came up many times. The chain joins TRBV2 to TRBJ2-3; D is possibly TRBD2 (6 bases). Germline CDR1 and CDR2: SNHLY and FYNNEI. This CDR3 is built from 10 residues. V was clipped by 8 bases and J by 12 bases, with 12 bases between them. The chain's CDR3 is CASPGGGQYF. CDR3 bases: TGTGCCAGCCCCGGGGGAGGACAGTATTTT.

Only a few counts were recorded for this clonotype. V is TRBV6-1 and J is TRBJ1-5; tentative D call: TRBD1 (6 bases). V was trimmed by 5 bases and J by 5 bases, leaving 13 bases between them. The germline gives CDR1 MNHNS, CDR2 SASEGT. The CDR3 extends over 14 amino acids. This CDR3 is CASSWEGEDQPQHF. The DNA of the CDR3 is TGTGCCAGCAGTTGGGAGGGGGAAGATCAGCCCCAGCATTTT.

This clonotype was observed at least ten times. The V gene is TRBV7-9, the J gene TRBJ2-7; D may be TRBD1 (6 bases). Germline-derived CDR1 and CDR2 are SEHNR and FQNEAQ (reference sequence). The ends were cut back, 3 bases at V and 2 bases at J, with 20 bases in the middle. The CDR3 spans 17 residues. The CDR3 DNA follows: TGTGCCAGCAGCTTGTTACCCCAACAGGGTCGGGCCTACGAGCAGTACTTC. Amino acids: CASSLLPQQGRAYEQYF.